This T cell receptor (beta chain) stems from a study of T cell repertoires in cytomegalovirus infection. Study summary: The public TCR beta signatures pointed to both CMV infection and matching HLA type. Findings of the study overall: Clonotypes of TCR beta that were HLA-C-restricted and CMV-specific dominated the ex vivo response.

TCRdb used MiXCR to reprocess the reads, holding one entry per CDR3 protein. The repertoire holds 200,000 to 300,000 distinct CDR3 sequences, with 6.5% as singletons. The table lists this clonotype with many counts. Its antigen is undetermined. This receptor was taken from a human donor in good health (CMV status not recorded). Some clones in this sample may be carry-over from other donors' samples. The sequenced sample was PBMCs.

The chain's CDR3 is CASSQDRSGGANFYTGELFF. CDR3 DNA: TGTGCCAGCAGCCAAGATAGGAGCGGGGGGGCGAATTTCTATACCGGGGAGCTGTTTTTT. The V gene is TRBV3-1, the J gene TRBJ2-2; TRBD2 agrees at 10 bases. Trimming took 0 bases from V and 5 from J; bases not matched to a gene: 15. The CDR3 is 20 amino acids. The V gene's germline CDR1 is LGHDT and CDR2 YNNKEL (reference sequence).